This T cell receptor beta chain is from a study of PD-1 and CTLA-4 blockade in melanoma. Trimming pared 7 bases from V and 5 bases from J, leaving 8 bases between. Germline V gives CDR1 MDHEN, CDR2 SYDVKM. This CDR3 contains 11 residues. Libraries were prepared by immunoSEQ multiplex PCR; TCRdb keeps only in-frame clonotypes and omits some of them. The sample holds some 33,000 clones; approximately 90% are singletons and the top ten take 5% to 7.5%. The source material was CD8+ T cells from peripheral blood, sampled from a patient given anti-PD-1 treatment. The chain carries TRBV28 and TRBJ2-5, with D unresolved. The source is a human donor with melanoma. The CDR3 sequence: CASTTGETQYF. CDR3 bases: TGTGCCAGCACCACTGGGGAGACCCAGTACTTC.